A selection of T cell receptor beta chains follows, all from one sample in a study of T-cell memory formation after mild COVID-19. TCRdb re-derived calls from the 5' RACE reads in MiXCR, one entry per CDR3 protein. Of around 200,000 distinct CDR3 sequences listed, less than 20% are singletons. Sequenced input: PBMCs or a T cell subset sorted from them (not recorded which). Every receptor here comes from a man aged 18 to 30 who had mild COVID-19 (a few samples of this study predate the infection). Cell type and time point are not known. The CDR3 runs from the conserved cysteine through the conserved F or W. D genes are given only for firm matches. For some rows the clone size is stated as once, few or many, or as a class when expanded; others skip it.

J	V	D	size	CDR3	DNA
TRBJ1-1	TRBV5-1	.	few	CASSLGSGWITEAFF	TGCGCCAGCAGCTTGGGTTCCGGTTGGATCACTGAAGCTTTCTTT
TRBJ1-1	TRBV6-2/TRBV6-3	.	.	CASSDQGADTEAFF	TGTGCCAGCAGTGATCAAGGGGCCGACACTGAAGCTTTCTTT
TRBJ1-2	TRBV5-1	.	few	CASSSTANYGYTF	TGCGCCAGCAGCTCCACAGCTAACTATGGCTACACCTTC
TRBJ2-5	TRBV12-5	.	.	CASGLVGAQETQYF	TGTGCTAGTGGTTTGGTAGGAGCTCAAGAGACCCAGTACTTC
TRBJ1-2	TRBV9	.	few	CASSVVGGDPDYGYTF	TGTGCCAGCAGCGTAGTAGGTGGGGATCCGGACTATGGCTACACCTTC
TRBJ2-1	TRBV23-1	.	.	CASSRASTTYNEQFF	TGCGCCAGCAGTCGAGCATCTACCACTTACAATGAGCAGTTCTTC
TRBJ1-6	TRBV12-3/TRBV12-4	.	.	CASSPQAYSPLHF	TGTGCCAGCAGTCCTCAGGCCTATTCACCCCTCCACTTT
TRBJ2-5	TRBV20-1	.	.	CSALRGQVQETQYF	TGCAGTGCCCTCCGGGGGCAGGTACAAGAGACCCAGTACTTC
TRBJ2-2	TRBV7-2	.	.	CASSLGRSNTGELFF	TGTGCCAGCAGCTTAGGACGAAGTAACACCGGGGAGCTGTTTTTT
TRBJ2-1	TRBV6-2/TRBV6-3	.	.	CASSFGLSYNEQFF	TGTGCCAGCAGTTTTGGACTTTCCTACAATGAGCAGTTCTTC
TRBJ2-1	TRBV5-4	.	few	CASSWAQNEQFF	TGTGCCAGCAGCTGGGCGCAAAATGAGCAGTTCTTC
TRBJ2-1	TRBV20-1	TRBD2	.	CSALWTSGLEQFF	TGCAGTGCTTTGTGGACTAGCGGTCTTGAGCAGTTCTTC
TRBJ2-5	TRBV7-2	.	few	CASSFRWETQYF	TGTGCCAGCAGCTTCCGTTGGGAGACCCAGTACTTC
TRBJ2-1	TRBV6-2/TRBV6-3	.	many	CASRVKTPRSPYNEQFF	TGTGCCAGCAGGGTTAAGACCCCTAGGTCCCCCTACAATGAGCAGTTCTTC
TRBJ1-5	TRBV7-7	.	few	CASSASSGISGWGNQPQHF	TGTGCTAGCAGCGCGTCCTCGGGGATATCTGGATGGGGCAATCAGCCCCAGCATTTT
TRBJ1-2	TRBV5-1	.	few	CASSFRQNYGYTF	TGCGCCAGCAGCTTTAGACAGAACTATGGCTACACCTTC
TRBJ2-7	TRBV15	.	few	CATSEMGLWEQYF	TGTGCCACCAGCGAGATGGGGCTTTGGGAGCAGTACTTC
TRBJ2-6	TRBV21-1	.	.	CASSTPSGANVLTF	TGTGCCAGCAGCACCCCCTCTGGGGCCAACGTCCTGACTTTC
TRBJ1-1	TRBV24-1	.	.	CATSDTGRDTEAFF	TGTGCCACCAGTGATACTGGACGAGACACTGAAGCTTTCTTT
TRBJ2-1	TRBV7-6	TRBD2	.	CASSLELASNEQFF	TGTGCCAGCAGCTTAGAACTAGCGTCTAATGAGCAGTTCTTC
TRBJ1-2	TRBV7-2	.	.	CASSPGRGDYGYTF	TGTGCCAGCAGCCCCGGGAGGGGTGACTATGGCTACACCTTC
TRBJ2-1	TRBV4-2	.	few	CASSLEENLGNEQFF	TGTGCCAGCAGCCTGGAGGAAAACTTAGGCAATGAGCAGTTCTTC
TRBJ2-5	TRBV5-1	TRBD2	.	CASSPRPHRTGTRLGETQYF	TGCGCCAGCAGCCCGAGACCCCACCGTACCGGGACTAGGTTGGGAGAGACCCAGTACTTC
TRBJ1-2	TRBV3-1	.	few	CASSQVRANYGYTF	TGTGCCAGCAGCCAAGTACGAGCTAACTATGGCTACACCTTC
TRBJ1-1	TRBV20-1	TRBD1	many	CSASGTANTEAFF	TGCAGTGCCTCCGGGACAGCGAACACTGAAGCTTTCTTT
TRBJ2-3	TRBV5-1	.	many	CASSLGRGTDTQYF	TGCGCCAGCAGCCTGGGACGGGGAACAGATACGCAGTATTTT
TRBJ1-1	TRBV7-9	.	few	CASSLGDMNTEAFF	TGTGCCAGCAGCCTAGGGGACATGAACACTGAAGCTTTCTTT
TRBJ1-2	TRBV20-1	.	.	CSARDHEGSYGYTF	TGCAGTGCTAGAGATCATGAGGGGAGCTATGGCTACACCTTC
TRBJ2-3	TRBV7-3	.	few	CASSRTILDTQYF	TGTGCCAGCAGCCGGACAATTCTGGATACGCAGTATTTT
TRBJ1-2	TRBV6-2/TRBV6-3	TRBD1	few	CASRDRGHYDGYTF	TGTGCCAGCAGAGACAGGGGGCACTACGATGGCTACACCTTC
TRBJ2-3	TRBV5-1	.	few	CASSLDGTQYF	TGCGCCAGCAGCCTCGACGGTACGCAGTATTTT
TRBJ1-1	TRBV7-9	TRBD1	few	CASSSYWDREAFF	TGTGCCAGCAGCTCCTACTGGGACAGAGAAGCTTTCTTT
TRBJ2-7	TRBV18	TRBD2	.	CASSPRGGPYEQYF	TGTGCCAGCTCCCCCCGGGGGGGACCCTACGAGCAGTACTTC
TRBJ1-1	TRBV28	.	.	CASSFLVEAFF	TGTGCCAGCAGTTTCCTGGTGGAAGCTTTCTTT
TRBJ2-5	TRBV2	TRBD2	.	CASSLGLAGGTETQYF	TGTGCCAGCAGCTTAGGACTAGCGGGGGGGACAGAGACCCAGTACTTC
TRBJ1-1	TRBV7-2	TRBD1	.	CASSTGVNTEAFF	TGTGCCAGCTCGACAGGGGTGAACACTGAAGCTTTCTTT
TRBJ1-2	TRBV6-6	.	many	CASSYPDDLGGYTF	TGTGCCAGCAGTTACCCGGACGACCTGGGCGGCTACACCTTC
TRBJ2-1	TRBV7-3	.	.	CASSPGGTPVEAQFF	TGTGCCAGCAGTCCCGGGGGCACGCCGGTTGAGGCGCAGTTCTTC
TRBJ1-5	TRBV6-5	.	few	CASSRTGWDQPQHF	TGTGCCAGCAGCCGCACAGGTTGGGATCAGCCCCAGCATTTT
TRBJ1-6	TRBV3-1	.	.	CASSDDGWNSPLHF	TGTGCCAGCAGCGACGACGGTTGGAATTCACCCCTCCACTTT
TRBJ2-2	TRBV7-6	.	few	CASSPRVDGELFF	TGTGCCAGCAGCCCCAGGGTTGACGGGGAGCTGTTTTTT